These T cell receptor beta chains were read from a single sample in a study of Ad26.COV2.S vaccination and SARS-CoV-2 variants. Generated by immunoSEQ multiplex PCR, the TCRdb table keeps only in-frame clones and is missing some. The table lists about 400,000 clones, about 88% of them singletons, with 3% to 3.5% in the top ten. The sequenced sample was peripheral blood, obtained in a trial of Ad26.COV2.S vaccine versus placebo. The receptors stem from a person aged 18-60 years who received the Ad26.COV2.S COVID-19 vaccine or a placebo. Both conserved end residues are part of each CDR3. D genes are given only for firm matches. Size is stated for part of the rows, as once, few or many counts, or as a class when the clone is expanded.

v_gene	j_gene	abundance	d_gene	CDR3aa	CDR3nt
TRBV27	TRBJ2-2	NA	NA	CASSLSGQGVTGELFF	TGTGCCAGCAGTTTATCGGGGCAGGGAGTAACCGGGGAGCTGTTTTTT
TRBV4-1	TRBJ2-4	NA	NA	CASSQSRENIQYF	TGCGCCAGCAGCCAAAGCCGAGAAAACATTCAGTACTTC
TRBV7-2	TRBJ1-1	NA	NA	CASSIEQGLRAEAFF	TGTGCCAGCAGCATAGAGCAGGGGTTGAGGGCTGAAGCTTTCTTT
TRBV5-1	TRBJ1-2	NA	NA	CASSLEGRNYGYTF	TGCGCCAGCAGCTTGGAGGGGCGAAACTATGGCTACACCTTC
TRBV7-2	TRBJ1-5	NA	NA	CASSFDPNQPQHF	TGTGCCAGCAGCTTCGACCCTAATCAGCCCCAGCATTTT
TRBV4-1	TRBJ1-2	few	NA	CASSQDPPRKGLRYGYTF	TGCGCCAGCAGCCAAGATCCGCCACGGAAAGGACTCCGATATGGCTACACCTTC
TRBV19	TRBJ1-1	few	NA	CASSIDMNTEAFF	TGTGCCAGTAGTATAGACATGAACACTGAAGCTTTCTTT
TRBV28	TRBJ1-5	NA	NA	CASSLRQNLDQPQHF	TGTGCCAGCAGTTTGCGTCAAAACCTTGATCAGCCCCAGCATTTT
TRBV29-1	TRBJ1-3	NA	TRBD1	CSVVTGVTGNTIYF	TGCAGCGTAGTGACAGGGGTAACTGGAAACACCATATATTTT
TRBV15	TRBJ1-2	NA	TRBD1	CATSRPYRGVNYGYTF	TGTGCCACCAGCAGACCCTACAGGGGAGTTAACTATGGCTACACCTTC
TRBV7-8	TRBJ2-7	NA	TRBD1	CASSSRTGNLFGEQYF	TGTGCCAGCAGCTCCCGGACAGGCAACCTTTTCGGCGAGCAGTACTTC
TRBV6-2/TRBV6-3	TRBJ1-3	few	NA	CASSSYSHAGNTIYF	TGTGCCAGCAGTTCCTACAGCCATGCTGGAAACACCATATATTTT
TRBV6-4	TRBJ2-3	NA	NA	CASSADSTDTQYF	TGTGCCAGCAGTGCCGACAGCACAGATACGCAGTATTTT
TRBV2	TRBJ2-5	NA	TRBD2	CASTVGVAAGGSGETQYF	TGTGCCAGCACCGTCGGGGTTGCTGCGGGGGGCTCGGGGGAGACCCAGTACTTC
TRBV2	TRBJ1-2	NA	NA	CASSETGGRDGYTF	TGTGCCAGCAGTGAAACGGGGGGCAGAGATGGCTACACCTTC
TRBV3-1/TRBV3-2	TRBJ1-1	NA	NA	CASSQGPTEAFF	TGTGCCAGCAGCCAAGGCCCCACTGAAGCTTTCTTT
TRBV7-2	TRBJ2-1	NA	NA	CASSLDRDTYNEQFF	TGTGCCAGCAGCTTAGACAGGGACACCTACAATGAGCAGTTCTTC
TRBV6-2/TRBV6-3	TRBJ1-1	NA	TRBD1	CASSAGGGGTEAFF	TGTGCCAGCAGTGCAGGGGGCGGGGGCACTGAAGCTTTCTTT
TRBV4-3	TRBJ2-3	NA	TRBD2	CASSQIAGGYTDTQYF	TGCGCCAGCAGCCAGATAGCGGGGGGCTACACAGATACGCAGTATTTT
TRBV19	TRBJ1-2	NA	NA	CASSIGGHYGYTF	TGTGCCAGTAGTATAGGGGGCCACTATGGCTACACCTTC
TRBV4-3	TRBJ2-3	NA	NA	CASNRLLGTDTQYF	TGCGCCAGCAACCGACTTCTCGGCACAGATACGCAGTATTTT
TRBV7-2	TRBJ2-1	few	TRBD1	CASSEGQNNEQFF	TGTGCCAGCAGCGAGGGACAGAACAATGAGCAGTTCTTC
TRBV19	TRBJ1-2	NA	NA	CASSHSGDGGYTF	TGTGCCAGTAGTCATTCAGGGGACGGTGGCTACACCTTC
TRBV19	TRBJ1-5	NA	NA	CASSIRAGGNNQPQHF	TGTGCCAGTAGTATAAGGGCGGGGGGTAACAATCAGCCCCAGCATTTT
TRBV19	TRBJ1-5	few	TRBD1	CASSIVTGDNQPQHF	TGTGCCAGTAGTATAGTGACAGGGGACAATCAGCCCCAGCATTTT
TRBV27	TRBJ2-3	NA	NA	CASSPIGGGDDTQYF	TGTGCCAGCAGTCCAATCGGAGGGGGCGATGATACGCAGTATTTT
TRBV4-1	TRBJ1-1	few	NA	CASSHRVTGNTEAFF	TGCGCCAGCAGCCATAGGGTGACAGGGAACACTGAAGCTTTCTTT
TRBV7-9	TRBJ1-1	NA	NA	CASSFNLRQLPKTPEAFF	TGTGCCAGCAGCTTTAACTTGAGACAGCTCCCCAAAACTCCAGAAGCTTTCTTT
TRBV5-4	TRBJ1-1	NA	TRBD1	CASSLDPGGGTEAFF	TGTGCCAGCAGCTTAGATCCAGGGGGCGGCACTGAAGCTTTCTTT
TRBV3-1/TRBV3-2	TRBJ1-6	NA	NA	CASSPFRGGSYNSPLHF	TGTGCCAGCAGCCCCTTTAGGGGCGGCTCCTATAATTCACCCCTCCACTTT
TRBV15	TRBJ2-1	NA	NA	CATSRDRQADNEQFF	TGTGCCACCAGCAGAGATCGACAGGCCGACAATGAGCAGTTCTTC
TRBV4-3	TRBJ1-2	once	TRBD1	CASSQVQGVDGYTF	TGCGCCAGCAGCCAAGTACAGGGGGTCGATGGCTACACCTTC
TRBV6-5	TRBJ2-7	NA	NA	CASRAGNLREQYF	TGTGCCAGCAGGGCAGGGAATCTCCGCGAGCAGTACTTC
TRBV29-1	TRBJ1-2	NA	NA	CSVEDLDGGYTF	TGCAGCGTTGAAGATTTGGACGGGGGCTACACCTTC
TRBV7-9	TRBJ2-6	NA	NA	CASSLGGTGANVLTF	TGTGCCAGCAGCTTAGGAGGGACCGGGGCCAACGTCCTGACTTTC
TRBV10-3	TRBJ1-1	NA	NA	CAISGPEDTEAFF	TGTGCCATCAGCGGACCAGAGGACACTGAAGCTTTCTTT
TRBV12-3/TRBV12-4	TRBJ2-7	once	NA	CASSLSVEQYF	TGTGCCAGCAGTTTGAGTGTTGAGCAGTACTTC
TRBV18	TRBJ2-7	NA	TRBD1	CASSRDSASEQYF	TGTGCCAGCTCCCGGGACAGTGCTTCCGAGCAGTACTTC
TRBV2	TRBJ1-5	once	NA	CASSSAGVQHF	TGTGCCAGCTCTAGCGCAGGGGTCCAGCATTTT
TRBV5-8	TRBJ1-5	once	NA	CASSFRADSWNQPQHF	TGTGCCAGCAGTTTCCGGGCTGACTCTTGGAATCAGCCCCAGCATTTT
TRBV5-1	TRBJ2-7	NA	NA	CASSLEQAYEQYF	TGCGCCAGCAGCTTGGAACAAGCCTACGAGCAGTACTTC
TRBV14	TRBJ2-5	NA	NA	CASSQELQETQYF	TGTGCCAGCAGCCAAGAACTTCAAGAGACCCAGTACTTC
TRBV5-1	TRBJ2-1	NA	TRBD2	CASSPGTSGHEQFF	TGCGCCAGCAGCCCCGGGACTAGCGGTCATGAGCAGTTCTTC
TRBV24-1	TRBJ1-2	NA	NA	CATSDLSVNYGYTF	TGTGCCACCAGTGATTTGTCTGTGAACTATGGCTACACCTTC
TRBV6-5	TRBJ1-1	NA	TRBD1	CASTLQGDTEAFF	TGTGCCAGCACCCTACAGGGGGACACTGAAGCTTTCTTT
TRBV5-1	TRBJ2-1	once	NA	CASSFAGRSYNEQFF	TGCGCCAGCAGCTTTGCAGGGAGGTCCTACAATGAGCAGTTCTTC
TRBV19	TRBJ1-1	NA	NA	CASSIGEGNTEAFF	TGTGCCAGTAGTATAGGGGAGGGGAACACTGAAGCTTTCTTT
TRBV3-1/TRBV3-2	TRBJ2-1	NA	TRBD2	CASSRRTSPAVGEQFF	TGTGCCAGCAGCCGACGGACTAGTCCAGCGGTCGGTGAGCAGTTCTTC
TRBV5-1	TRBJ2-2	NA	TRBD1	CASRQARGRNTGELFF	TGCGCCAGCAGACAAGCCAGGGGGCGAAACACCGGGGAGCTGTTTTTT
TRBV6-2/TRBV6-3	TRBJ2-7	NA	TRBD2	CASSSAGGRWFYEQYF	TGTGCCAGCAGTTCCGCGGGGGGGCGGTGGTTCTACGAGCAGTACTTC
TRBV27	TRBJ1-2	NA	NA	CASSLSGQGLNYGYTF	TGTGCCAGCAGTTTATCGGGCCAGGGGCTAAACTATGGCTACACCTTC